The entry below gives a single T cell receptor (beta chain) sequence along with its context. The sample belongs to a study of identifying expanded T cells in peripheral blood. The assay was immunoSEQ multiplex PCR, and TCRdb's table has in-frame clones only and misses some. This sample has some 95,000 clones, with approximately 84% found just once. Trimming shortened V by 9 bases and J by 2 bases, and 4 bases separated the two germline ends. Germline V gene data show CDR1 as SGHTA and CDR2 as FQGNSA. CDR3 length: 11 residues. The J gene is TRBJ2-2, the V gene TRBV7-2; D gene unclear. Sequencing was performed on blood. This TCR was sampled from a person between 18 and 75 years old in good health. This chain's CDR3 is CASRNTGELFF. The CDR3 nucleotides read TGTGCCAGTAGAAACACCGGGGAGCTGTTTTTT.